Listed below are T cell receptor beta chains from one sample, sequenced in a study of blood T cell dynamics during melanoma immunotherapy. Method: immunoSEQ multiplex PCR; TCRdb's copy keeps in-frame clones and lacks some. The sample shows 6,000 to 8,000 clones, approximately 85% of them seen only once. Sample: blood, taken from a patient treated with checkpoint blockade. The origin of the receptors is a human donor with melanoma. Both conserved end residues are trimmed from each CDR3. The order of the fields is CDR3 protein, V gene, J gene.

ASTRTGLTYEQY	TRBV7-9	.
ASTPLAGGAYEQY	TRBV7-2	TRBJ2-7
ASSLARSGTKTYEQY	TRBV7-2	TRBJ2-7
ASSGGTPGNEQF	TRBV5-1	TRBJ2-1
ASSPLAGTVKNTEAF	TRBV11-2	TRBJ1-1
ASSFYSGGENTGELF	TRBV9	TRBJ2-2
AWSQGGDNSPLH	TRBV30	TRBJ1-6
ASSTQSFVGNTEAF	TRBV7-9	TRBJ1-1
ASSLNRGPGNNSPLH	TRBV5-1	TRBJ1-6
AKQDSQLMNTEAF	TRBV30	TRBJ1-1